A single sample is the source of the 2 T cell receptor beta chains below, sequenced in a study of blood T cells in healthy people across ages. PCR was performed a second time for roughly 7 to 11 cycles using a sample-barcoded 5' primer and a J-beta primer mix. TCRdb called the 5' RACE reads again in MiXCR, with one record for every CDR3 protein. The sample lists about 780,000 distinct CDR3 sequences; about 26% were seen once. These data were likewise used in another study, on T cells of mothers and their children.

Sequencing was done on a sample of blood. These receptors came from a boy aged 5 to 17 in good health.

This clonotype was seen ten or more times. The chain links TRBV7-9 to TRBJ1-1; 9 positions match TRBD1. Germline CDR1 is SEHNR and CDR2 is FQNEAQ (reference sequence). This CDR3 spans 15 amino acids. Trimming cost V 1 base and J 0 bases; bases outside gene matches: 0. CDR3 loop: CASSLGTGVNTEAFF. CDR3 DNA sequence: TGTGCCAGCAGCTTAGGGACAGGGGTGAACACTGAAGCTTTCTTT.

The chain uses TRBV5-1 and TRBJ1-4, with unresolved D. The ends were cut back, 0 bases at V and 3 bases at J, with 9 bases in the middle. The CDR3 spans 15 residues. The germline V gene has CDR1 SGHRS and CDR2 YFSETQ. The CDR3 DNA reads as TGCGCCAGCAGCTTGGATAGCGGGGCTAATGAAAAACTGTTTTTT. The encoded protein is CASSLDSGANEKLFF.